The next 19 T cell receptor beta chains were all read from a single sample in a study of cytomegalovirus exposure and HLA in healthy donors. PCR involved 60 Vbeta and 13 Jbeta primers. TCRdb keeps only in-frame clones here, not all; method: immunoSEQ multiplex PCR. The sample includes 150,000 to 200,000 clones, roughly 72% seen only once; the top ten take around 1%. The sequenced sample was PBMCs. The receptors were sampled from a woman between 35 and 50 years old in good health and CMV-seronegative.

The chain is built from TRBV6-5 and TRBJ2-3, with D tentatively TRBD2 (5 bases). Germline loops: CDR1 MNHEY, CDR2 SVGAGI. V was clipped by 5 bases and J by 1 base, with 7 bases between them. This CDR3 is 13 amino acids long. The CDR3 sequence: CASSRGGTDTQYF. The CDR3 nucleotides are TGTGCCAGCAGTCGGGGTGGCACAGATACGCAGTATTTT.

This clone was seen only once. At one boundary the junction diverges from the germline segment, which might be a read error. CDR3 region: CTSRLSTGTANEKLFF. For the CDR3, the DNA is TGTACCAGCAGATTATCTACCGGGACAGCGAATGAAAAACTGTTTTTT. This chain connects TRBV11-3 to TRBJ1-4; 7 bases agree with TRBD1. This CDR3 comprises 16 residues. Germline CDR1 reads SGHNT; CDR2 reads YENEEA.

V gene TRBV29-1 combines with J gene TRBJ2-5; D uncertain. Germline lookup yields CDR1 SQVTM and CDR2 ANQGSEA. V shed 7 bases and J shed 4 bases, with 16 bases lying between them. The CDR3 runs 13 residues. CDR3 region: CSAGRPGLETQYF. The CDR3 region has the DNA TGCAGCGCCGGTAGGCCAGGTTTAGAGACCCAGTACTTC.

The CDR3 region has the DNA TGCAGCGTTGAAAGTAGCACAACTAATGAAAAACTGTTTTTT. The encoded protein is CSVESSTTNEKLFF. The gene calls are TRBV29-1 and TRBJ1-4; D remains unclear. The V gene's germline CDR1 is SQVTM and CDR2 ANQGSEA. V dropped 2 bases and J dropped 0 bases, with 7 bases sitting between them. The CDR3 totals 14 residues.

The chain has TRBV7-9 and TRBJ2-7, with D possibly TRBD2 on 6 matching bases. Trimming took 2 bases from V and 1 from J, leaving 9 bases between them. This CDR3 is built from 14 residues. Per the germline V gene, CDR1 is SEHNR and CDR2 is FQNEAQ (reference sequence). This CDR3 reads CASSLSGGSYEQYF. The CDR3 region has the DNA TGTGCCAGCAGCTTATCTGGGGGGTCCTACGAGCAGTACTTC.

The V call is TRBV30, the J call TRBJ1-3; 8 nucleotides match TRBD1. J gave up 2 bases and V 3 bases, and 6 bases lay outside the gene matches. Germline CDR1 GTSNPN, CDR2 SVGIG (reference sequence). This CDR3 has 15 amino acids. This CDR3 is CAWRGQGAAGNTIYF. The CDR3 DNA is TGTGCCTGGAGAGGGCAGGGGGCTGCTGGAAACACCATATATTTT.

J is TRBJ1-2 and V is TRBV28; 11 nucleotides match TRBD1. After removal of 4 bases from V and 6 bases from J, the junction contained 4 bases not matched to a gene. This CDR3 has 14 amino acids. Germline CDR1 reads MDHEN; CDR2 reads SYDVKM. The CDR3 coding sequence is TGTGCCAGCAGTTCGGGACAGGGGGAAAATGGCTACACCTTC. Its protein is CASSSGQGENGYTF.

The DNA of the CDR3 is TGTGCCAGTAGTATGCGGATCCCGCGGAGGGGAACCTACAATGAGCAGTTCTTC. Encoded protein: CASSMRIPRRGTYNEQFF. V and J are TRBV19 and TRBJ2-1, with D perhaps TRBD2 (6 bases). V lost 3 bases and J 2 bases, leaving 20 bases between the germline ends. The V gene's germline CDR1 is LNHDA and CDR2 SQIVND (reference sequence). This CDR3 region has 18 residues. Combining the CDR3 with reference TRBV19 and TRBJ2-1 gives the whole variable domain DGGITQSPKYLFRKEGQNVTLSCEQNLNHDAMYWYRQDPGQGLRLIYYSQIVNDFQKGDIAEGYSVSREKKESFPLTVTSAQKNPTAFYLCASSMRIPRRGTYNEQFFGPGTRLTVL.

This chain uses TRBV11-2 with TRBJ1-2; 8 nucleotides align to TRBD1. The CDR3 is 15 residues long. The V segment lost 5 bases and the J segment 4 bases; nucleotides outside the gene matches: 9. The germline gives CDR1 SGHAT, CDR2 FQNNGV. This CDR3 reads CASSPRQGFSYGYTF. CDR3 coding DNA: TGTGCCAGCAGCCCGAGACAGGGGTTCTCCTATGGCTACACCTTC.

The rearrangement joins TRBV2 to TRBJ2-7, with a possible D match to TRBD1 (7 bases). V lost 7 bases to trimming and J lost 5 bases, with 15 bases between them. Germline CDR1 and CDR2: SNHLY and FYNNEI. This CDR3 is built from 13 residues. The CDR3 DNA is TGTGCCAGCAACCAACAGGGGAGGAACGAGCAGTACTTC. Its protein is CASNQQGRNEQYF.

The rearrangement joins TRBV23-1 to TRBJ1-4; 9 bases agree with TRBD1. TRBV23-1 is designated an ORF whose function remains uncertain. The CDR3 is made up of 19 amino acids. The V segment lost 8 bases and the J segment 0 bases; nucleotides outside the gene matches: 16. CDR3 in amino acids: CASHVPRDREITTNEKLFF. The CDR3 DNA reads TGCGCCAGCCATGTACCCCGGGACAGGGAGATTACAACTAATGAAAAACTGTTTTTT.

This rearrangement joins TRBV2 to TRBJ1-2, with D hard to call. The CDR3 contains 17 residues. Germline V gene data show CDR1 as SNHLY and CDR2 as FYNNEI. Trimming took off 3 bases at V and 8 bases at J, with 25 bases between the two ends. The CDR3 DNA reads as TGTGCCAGCAGTGAGAATATAGAAGGAGGGCGTACGGGGGGCTACACCTTC. This translates into CASSENIEGGRTGGYTF. The variable domain in full, completed from reference TRBV2 and TRBJ1-2, reads EPEVTQTPSHQVTQMGQEVILRCVPISNHLYFYWYRQILGQKVEFLVSFYNNEISEKSEIFDDQFSVERPDGSNFTLKIRSTKLEDSAMYFCASSENIEGGRTGGYTFGSGTRLTVV.

J is TRBJ2-7 and V is TRBV21-1; the table names TRBD2, a call not compared with the DNA. TRBV21-1 is an annotated pseudogene. This CDR3 contains 16 residues. CDR3 in amino acids: CASSKVLSGLLYEQYF. CDR3 sequence (DNA): TGTGCCAGCAGCAAAGTTTTGTCGGGACTCCTCTACGAGCAGTACTTC.

The genes are TRBV6-4 and TRBJ1-1; a weak D match, TRBD1 (5 bases). CDR1 is MRHNA and CDR2 is SNTAGT in the germline V gene. The V end was cut by 6 bases, the J end by 1 base, with 9 bases between. The CDR3 runs 13 residues. The CDR3 sequence is CASSRQRNTEAFF. CDR3 DNA: TGTGCCAGCAGCCGACAGCGGAACACTGAAGCTTTCTTT.

V is TRBV5-1 and J is TRBJ2-2; 8 nucleotides agree with TRBD1. Per the germline V gene, CDR1 is SGHRS and CDR2 is YFSETQ. The CDR3 contains 15 residues. With V trimmed by 5 bases and J by 6 bases, 9 bases remained unmatched. As DNA, the CDR3 is TGCGCCAGCAGGTTGCCGGGACAGGATTCCGGGGAGCTGTTTTTT. This translates into CASRLPGQDSGELFF.

The chain is built from TRBV5-3 and TRBJ2-7; perhaps TRBD2 as D (5 bases). TRBV5-3 is identified as an open reading frame with a role that is uncertain. The CDR3 has 14 residues. The ends were cut back, 4 bases at V and 3 bases at J, with 14 bases in the middle. The CDR3 loop reads CARSESGMVYEQYF. The CDR3 region has the DNA TGTGCCAGAAGCGAGTCGGGGATGGTCTACGAGCAGTACTTC.

V and J are TRBV5-1 and TRBJ1-2, with D possibly TRBD1 on 6 matching bases. The germline V gene has CDR1 SGHRS and CDR2 YFSETQ. The length of the CDR3 is 12 residues. V dropped 0 bases and J dropped 7 bases, with 7 bases sitting between them. The CDR3 DNA is TGCGCCAGCAGCTTGGACAGGGCTGGCTACACCTTC. The encoded protein is CASSLDRAGYTF.

CDR3 nucleotides: TGTGCCAGCAGCACCCGACTAGCGGGAGGAGGGGAGACCCAGTACTTC. As protein: CASSTRLAGGGETQYF. The chain combines TRBV7-9 with TRBJ2-5; 13 nucleotides match TRBD2. Germline V gene lookup returns CDR1 SEHNR and CDR2 FQNEAQ (reference sequence). Trimming cost V 5 bases and J 5 bases; bases outside gene matches: 8. There are 16 residues in the CDR3.

The chain links TRBV29-1 to TRBJ2-1; no definite D call. CDR3 size: 14 residues. Germline V gene sequence: CDR1 SQVTM, CDR2 ANQGSEA. V was cut by 4 bases and J by 10 bases, with 20 bases left in between. The CDR3 sequence: CSVALFDGSYEQFF. In DNA form, the CDR3 reads TGCAGCGTTGCCCTTTTCGACGGGTCTTACGAGCAGTTCTTC.